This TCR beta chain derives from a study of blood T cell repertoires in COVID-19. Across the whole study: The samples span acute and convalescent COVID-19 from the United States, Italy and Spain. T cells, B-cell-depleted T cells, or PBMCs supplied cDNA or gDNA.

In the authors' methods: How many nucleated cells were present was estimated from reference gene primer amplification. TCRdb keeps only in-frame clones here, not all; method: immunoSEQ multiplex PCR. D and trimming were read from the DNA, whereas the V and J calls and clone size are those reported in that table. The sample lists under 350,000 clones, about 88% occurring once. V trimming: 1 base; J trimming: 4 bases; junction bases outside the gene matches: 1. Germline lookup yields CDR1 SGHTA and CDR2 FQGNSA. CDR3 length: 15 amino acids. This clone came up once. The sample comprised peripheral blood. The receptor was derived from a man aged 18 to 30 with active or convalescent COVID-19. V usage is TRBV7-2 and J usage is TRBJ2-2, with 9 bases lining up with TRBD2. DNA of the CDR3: TGTGCCAGCAGCTTAGGTAGCGGGAGCACCGGGGAGCTGTTTTTT. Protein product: CASSLGSGSTGELFF.